The rows below give T cell receptor beta chains drawn from one sample of a study of T cells in localized non-small cell lung cancer. Repertoires were generated with immunoSEQ multiplex PCR, while TCRdb's copy carries only in-frame clones and drops some. The sample contains tens of thousands of clones, over 75% of which appear only once. The sequences come from peripheral blood, collected before any cancer treatment. The receptors shown here come from a male donor aged 60 or older with stage III lung adenocarcinoma. CDR3s include the opening cysteine and the closing phenylalanine or tryptophan. The order of the fields is D gene, clone size, J gene, V gene, CDR3 protein, CDR3 DNA. A D gene is named only where the DNA matches it firmly. Clone size is not always given. Where it is, it says once, few, many or a class for expanded clones.

>TRBD1|.|TRBJ1-3|TRBV2
CASRRGQGNGNTIYF
TGTGCCAGCAGGAGGGGACAGGGGAATGGAAACACCATATATTTT
>.|once|TRBJ1-4|TRBV28
CASGGGAYTNEKLFF
TGTGCCAGCGGGGGGGGCGCTTATACTAATGAAAAACTGTTTTTT
>TRBD1|.|TRBJ1-2|TRBV6-1
CASSESSRTGSPYGYTF
TGTGCCAGCAGTGAGTCGAGCAGGACAGGTAGCCCCTATGGCTACACCTTC
>.|.|TRBJ2-2|TRBV15
CATSRDSSGASTGELFF
TGTGCCACCAGCAGAGATTCGTCCGGGGCCTCCACCGGGGAGCTGTTTTTT
>TRBD2|.|TRBJ2-7|TRBV7-8
CASILGTSLVYEQYF
TGTGCCAGCATCTTAGGGACTAGCCTTGTATACGAGCAGTACTTC
>.|.|TRBJ1-2|TRBV9
CASSPRQGLNYGYTF
TGTGCCAGCAGCCCACGGCAGGGACTTAACTATGGCTACACCTTC
>.|.|TRBJ1-2|TRBV2
CASSGSGRGYTF
TGTGCCAGCAGTGGGTCCGGACGAGGCTACACCTTC
>TRBD2|.|TRBJ2-3|TRBV19
CASRPSTSGGAGTQYF
TGTGCCAGTAGGCCGTCGACTAGCGGGGGGGCCGGTACGCAGTATTTT
>.|.|TRBJ2-1|TRBV27
CASSYSGWQFF
TGTGCCAGCAGTTATTCCGGTTGGCAGTTCTTC
>.|.|TRBJ1-3|TRBV9
CASSVGENTIYF
TGTGCCAGCAGCGTAGGGGAAAACACCATATATTTT